Listed below are T cell receptor beta chains from one sample, sequenced in a study of blood T cell repertoires in COVID-19. Data came from immunoSEQ multiplex PCR; TCRdb stores just in-frame clones and leaves some out. This table has around 92,000 clones, 83% appearing once. Sequencing was carried out using peripheral blood. All receptors come from an elderly woman with acute or convalescent COVID-19. Each CDR3 is given with its conserved first and last residue. D genes are given only for firm matches.

j_gene	d_gene	v_gene	CDR3aa	CDR3nt
TRBJ2-7	TRBD1	TRBV18	CASSPRTGIHEQYF	TGTGCCAGCTCACCGAGGACAGGGATCCACGAGCAGTACTTC
TRBJ1-1	TRBD1	TRBV5-1	CASSLWPGGGTEAFF	TGCGCCAGCAGCTTGTGGCCAGGGGGAGGAACTGAAGCTTTCTTT
TRBJ2-3	TRBD1	TRBV11-3	CASSLRGGTGTDTQYF	TGTGCCAGCAGCCTACGAGGGGGGACAGGGACAGATACGCAGTATTTT
TRBJ1-2	.	TRBV20-1	CSASEAYGYTF	TGCAGTGCTAGCGAAGCTTATGGCTACACCTTC
TRBJ2-1	TRBD1	TRBV6-5	CASTRPGQGYNEQFF	TGTGCCAGCACAAGACCGGGACAGGGTTACAATGAGCAGTTCTTC
TRBJ2-5	TRBD2	TRBV7-2	CASSLSSGRGRETQYF	TGTGCCAGCAGCTTAAGTAGCGGGAGAGGGAGAGAGACCCAGTACTTC
TRBJ2-5	TRBD2	TRBV3-1/TRBV3-2	CAAGVAGGEETQYF	TGTGCCGCTGGGGTAGCGGGAGGCGAAGAGACCCAGTACTTC
TRBJ2-3	TRBD1	TRBV18	CASSKIGEGTADTQYF	TGTGCCAGCTCAAAAATAGGTGAGGGGACAGCAGATACGCAGTATTTT
TRBJ2-1	TRBD2	TRBV27	CASRPTGTSIYNEQFF	TGTGCCAGCAGACCAACCGGGACTAGCATTTACAATGAGCAGTTCTTC
TRBJ2-1	TRBD2	TRBV4-1	CASSQDRLAGDEQFF	TGCGCCAGCAGCCAAGATAGGCTAGCGGGCGATGAGCAGTTCTTC
TRBJ2-1	TRBD2	TRBV2	CASRVRLAGEHNEQFF	TGTGCCAGCAGGGTTCGACTAGCGGGAGAACACAATGAGCAGTTCTTC